Following are 19 T cell receptor beta chains from one sample sequenced in a study of OX40 agonist ivuxolimab in advanced cancers. Libraries were prepared by immunoSEQ multiplex PCR; TCRdb keeps only in-frame clonotypes and omits some of them. The sample has under 50,000 clones, about nine tenths seen once. This sample comprised CD4+ or CD8+ T cells sorted from blood, obtained in a trial of the OX40 agonist ivuxolimab. The receptors were sampled from an adult with an advanced solid tumor such as melanoma, head and neck, liver or kidney cancer.

V and J are TRBV5-1 and TRBJ2-5, with D possibly being TRBD1 or TRBD2 (5 bases each). Germline lookup yields CDR1 SGHRS and CDR2 YFSETQ. Trimming left V 7 bases short and J 1 base short, with 8 bases between. The CDR3 runs 12 residues. The CDR3 loop is CASRDGQETQYF. CDR3 coding DNA: TGCGCCAGCCGGGACGGCCAAGAGACCCAGTACTTC.

J is TRBJ1-3 and V is TRBV4-1; TRBD1 is a possible D gene (5 bases). CDR1 is MGHRA and CDR2 is YSYEKL in the germline V gene. The V end lost 0 bases, the J end lost 2 bases, and 11 bases lay between the germline ends. CDR3 length equals 16 residues. CDR3 in DNA: TGCGCCAGCAGCCAAGAGTCGGCAGGGCCTGGAAACACCATATATTTT. It specifies CASSQESAGPGNTIYF.

This sequence joins TRBV10-3 and TRBJ2-7; D is unresolved. CDR1 ENHRY and CDR2 SYGVKD come from the germline V gene. The CDR3 spans 14 residues. Trimming cost V 0 bases and J 2 bases, with 8 bases left between them. CDR3 DNA: TGTGCCATCAGTGAGTCGACTCAGGCCTACGAGCAGTACTTC. This encodes CAISESTQAYEQYF.

Only a few counts were recorded for this clone. The junction departs from the called germline gene at one end, perhaps through a read error. The gene calls are TRBV23-1 and TRBJ2-7, with 7 bases that match TRBD1. TRBV23-1 is filed as an ORF, its function uncertain. There are 15 residues in the CDR3. CDR3 sequence: CASTQAGTATYEQYF. CDR3 DNA: TGCGCCAGCACTCAAGCCGGGACAGCCACCTACGAGCAGTACTTC.

The chain couples TRBV5-1 to TRBJ2-7; 9 nucleotides match TRBD1. V gave up 4 bases and J gave up 1 base; unmatched junction bases: 6. The CDR3 is 15 residues long. Germline values: CDR1 SGHRS, CDR2 YFSETQ. Written as DNA, the CDR3 is TGCGCCAGCAGCGTGGGACAGGGTGGATCCTACGAGCAGTACTTC. This encodes CASSVGQGGSYEQYF.

The rearrangement links TRBV6-5 to TRBJ2-7; no clear D. Germline CDR1 and CDR2: MNHEY and SVGAGI. This CDR3 is 15 amino acids long. Trimming took 0 bases from V and 3 from J, leaving 12 bases between them. The CDR3 DNA reads TGTGCCAGCAGTTACTCGAGATACAGCTACTACGAGCAGTACTTC. Its translation: CASSYSRYSYYEQYF.

The rearrangement links TRBV6-6 to TRBJ1-1; the match to TRBD1 covers 9 bases. V gave up 4 bases and J gave up 3 bases; unmatched junction bases: 3. The CDR3 is 14 amino acids. Germline values: CDR1 MNHNY, CDR2 SVGAGI (reference sequence). CDR3 protein: CASSFRTGDTEAFF. Written as DNA, the CDR3 is TGTGCCAGCAGTTTCCGGACAGGGGACACTGAAGCTTTCTTT.

The chain carries TRBV9 and TRBJ2-3; tentatively, D is TRBD1 or TRBD2 (5 bases each). With 0 bases removed from V and 1 base from J, the gap between germline ends came to 12 bases. CDR1 is SGDLS and CDR2 is YYNGEE in the germline V gene. This CDR3 has 16 amino acids. The CDR3 here is CASSVGRKGGTDTQYF. The CDR3 region has the DNA TGTGCCAGCAGCGTAGGGAGGAAAGGGGGCACAGATACGCAGTATTTT.

The rearrangement uses TRBV6-6 and TRBJ1-4; D call uncertain. Trimming cost V 4 bases and J 8 bases, with 14 bases left between them. Germline V gene lookup returns CDR1 MNHNY and CDR2 SVGAGI (reference sequence). The CDR3 sequence is 14 residues long. In nucleotides, the CDR3 is TGTGCCAGCAGTTCCCGTGGTCCGGGAGAAAAACTGTTTTTT. Translating gives CASSSRGPGEKLFF.

The gene calls are TRBV12-5 and TRBJ2-2; D is undetermined. CDR1 and CDR2 from the germline V gene are LGHNT and FRNRAP. With 5 bases removed from V and 5 bases from J, the gap between germline ends came to 9 bases. This CDR3 is built from 13 residues. CDR3 residues: CASGAKDTGELFF. The CDR3 DNA follows: TGTGCTAGTGGTGCAAAAGATACCGGGGAGCTGTTTTTT.

V and J are TRBV28 and TRBJ1-1; 10 bases match TRBD1. J gave up 3 bases and V 3 bases, and 4 bases lay outside the gene matches. Germline lookup yields CDR1 MDHEN and CDR2 SYDVKM. CDR3 length: 15 amino acids. The CDR3 coding sequence is TGTGCCAGCAGTTTGGGACAGGGGTGGGACACTGAAGCTTTCTTT. Encoded protein: CASSLGQGWDTEAFF.

This clone was seen a few times. Here the CDR3 reads CASSSTGELFF. The CDR3 coding sequence is TGTGCCAGCAGTTCCACCGGGGAGCTGTTTTTT. This rearrangement joins TRBV27 to TRBJ2-2; D uncertain. This CDR3 spans 11 amino acids. Trimming left V 4 bases short and J 4 bases short, with 1 base between. CDR1 is MNHEY, CDR2 SMNVEV, per germline (reference sequence).

The chain recombines TRBV12-5 with TRBJ2-7; D is undetermined. Per the germline V gene, CDR1 is LGHNT and CDR2 is FRNRAP. This CDR3 has 13 amino acids. V gave up 5 bases and J gave up 4 bases, with 12 bases separating them. The CDR3 loop is CASGRINRYEQYF. The CDR3 DNA reads TGTGCTAGTGGTCGTATAAACAGATACGAGCAGTACTTC.

The chain joins TRBV6-1 to TRBJ1-2; TRBD1 is a possible D gene (6 bases). V shed 2 bases and J shed 8 bases, with 12 bases lying between them. Germline V gives CDR1 MNHNS, CDR2 SASEGT. The CDR3 runs 13 residues. The CDR3 nucleotides read TGTGCCAGCAGTGAACTCCCAGGGGACGGCTACACCTTC. It encodes CASSELPGDGYTF.

This clone was detected only a few times. The V gene is TRBV28, the J gene TRBJ2-3, with 7 nucleotides matching TRBD2. The CDR3 has 12 residues. The V gene's germline CDR1 is MDHEN and CDR2 SYDVKM. With V trimmed by 3 bases and J by 6 bases, 0 bases remained unmatched. DNA of the CDR3: TGTGCCAGCAGTTTGGGGGGGGATACGCAGTATTTT. This sequence encodes CASSLGGDTQYF.

The V and J genes are TRBV5-4 and TRBJ2-7, with D unclear. Trimming shortened V by 0 bases and J by 5 bases, and 15 bases separated the two germline ends. CDR1 is SGHNT, CDR2 YYREEE, per germline (reference sequence). The CDR3 is made up of 15 amino acids. CDR3 residues: CASSLVGPRIHEQYF. The CDR3, as DNA: TGTGCCAGCAGCTTGGTCGGTCCCCGTATCCACGAGCAGTACTTC.

The V call is TRBV4-1, the J call TRBJ2-7, with TRBD2 matching over 12 bases. The CDR3 sequence is 14 residues long. Germline-derived CDR1 and CDR2 are MGHRA and YSYEKL. V shed 6 bases and J 5 bases; nucleotides not matched to a gene: 5. DNA of the CDR3: TGCGCCAGCAGGACTAGCGGGGGCCGGGACGAGCAGTACTTC. Translating it yields CASRTSGGRDEQYF.

The count of this clone is one. The chain combines TRBV18 with TRBJ2-3, with a possible D match to TRBD1 (6 bases). The germline V gene has CDR1 KGHSH and CDR2 LQKENI. The CDR3 is 16 amino acids. V was shortened by 4 bases and J by 4 bases, with 18 bases between the two germline ends. CDR3 in DNA: TGTGCCAGCTCACTATTAGCAGGGGCGCACGCAGATACGCAGTATTTT. Protein product: CASSLLAGAHADTQYF.

The chain combines TRBV6-1 with TRBJ2-4; D possibly uses TRBD1 or TRBD2 (6 bases each). There are 16 residues in the CDR3. The V end lost 0 bases, the J end lost 5 bases, and 14 bases lay between the germline ends. Germline V gene sequence: CDR1 MNHNS, CDR2 SASEGT. The CDR3 loop is CASSEAGGQPQNIQYF. CDR3 nucleotides: TGTGCCAGCAGTGAAGCCGGGGGACAACCCCAAAACATTCAGTACTTC.